This T cell receptor beta chain was found in a study of blood T cell repertoires in COVID-19. Background on the study: The samples span acute and convalescent COVID-19 from the United States, Italy and Spain.

Germline assignment: CDR1 GTSNPN and CDR2 SVGIG (reference sequence). The CDR3 is 14 residues long. V lost 4 bases, J lost 6 bases, and 7 bases stayed unmatched. In the original workflow: Reference gene primer amplification gave nucleated cell count estimates. Measured with immunoSEQ multiplex PCR; TCRdb has only the in-frame clones, and not every one. From that table come the V and J calls and clone size; the DNA was used to work out D and trimming. The sample lists about 75,000 clones, 70% to 85% occurring once. Input material: peripheral blood. The V call is TRBV30, the J call TRBJ2-2, with 8 bases that match TRBD2. This receptor was taken from a woman aged 45-65 years with acute or convalescent COVID-19. The CDR3 here is CAWISGSLAGELFF. The CDR3 DNA follows: TGTGCCTGGATCAGCGGGAGTCTCGCCGGGGAGCTGTTTTTT.